The rows below give T cell receptor beta chains drawn from one sample of a study of T cell responses to AZD1222 COVID-19 vaccine. Data came from immunoSEQ multiplex PCR; TCRdb stores just in-frame clones and leaves some out. The sample has tens of thousands of clones, over 85% seen once. The specimen comprised peripheral blood, sampled on day 0 of AZD1222 vaccination. The receptors shown here come from an adult in good health. CDR3s include the opening cysteine and the closing phenylalanine or tryptophan. A D gene is named only where the DNA matches it firmly. Size tells how often a clone was seen (once, few, many) or the class of an expanded clone, and some rows leave it out.

clone_size cdr3_length j_call d_call v_call cdr3_nt cdr3_aa
few 13 TRBJ2-7 . TRBV7-8 TGTGCCAGCAGCTTAGTCGAGTCCTACGAGCAGTACTTC CASSLVESYEQYF
few 14 TRBJ1-1 . TRBV11-2 TGTGCCAGCAGCTTAGTTGAACACGGCACTGAAGCTTTCTTT CASSLVEHGTEAFF
. 13 TRBJ1-3 TRBD1 TRBV19 TGTGCCACCATGGGACAGCTCGGAAACACCATATATTTT CATMGQLGNTIYF
. 14 TRBJ1-5 . TRBV11-2 TGTGCCAGCAGCTTTAAGGGTGGGTATCAGCCCCAGCATTTT CASSFKGGYQPQHF
. 14 TRBJ1-6 . TRBV30 TGTGCCTGGGCACCGCGTGGCTATAATTCACCCCTCCACTTT CAWAPRGYNSPLHF
. 14 TRBJ1-2 TRBD1 TRBV6-5 TGTGCCAGCCACCGGAGGGGGCGTATCTATGGCTACACCTTC CASHRRGRIYGYTF
. 15 TRBJ2-2 . TRBV2 TGTGCCAGCAGTGTATATCGGGGGAACACCGGGGAGCTGTTTTTT CASSVYRGNTGELFF
. 13 TRBJ1-3 . TRBV5-1 TGCGCCAGCAGCGACCCGCCGGGAAACACCATATATTTT CASSDPPGNTIYF
. 13 TRBJ2-1 . TRBV7-9 TGTGCCAGCAGCTTACACGGGACACCTGAGCAGTTCTTC CASSLHGTPEQFF
once 13 TRBJ2-2 . TRBV3-1/TRBV3-2 TGTGCCAGCAGCCACCCTCACACCGGGGAGCTGTTTTTT CASSHPHTGELFF
. 14 TRBJ1-2 . TRBV6-5 TGTGCCAGCAGCCGATTCAGTCCTAACTATGGCTACACCTTC CASSRFSPNYGYTF
once 16 TRBJ2-3 TRBD2 TRBV5-1 TGCGCCAGCAGCTCCCTTAGCGGGGGGGCTGGAGATACGCAGTATTTT CASSSLSGGAGDTQYF
. 16 TRBJ2-7 TRBD1 TRBV4-1 TGCGCCAGCAGCCAAACACCGGGACAGGGGAACCACGAGCAGTACTTC CASSQTPGQGNHEQYF
. 16 TRBJ1-4 . TRBV6-1 TGTGCCAGCAGTGCCCTGGTCGCAAAGGGTAATGAAAAACTGTTTTTT CASSALVAKGNEKLFF
. 14 TRBJ1-1 TRBD1 TRBV7-2 TGTGCCAGCAGCCCCCAGGGGGGGAACACTGAAGCTTTCTTT CASSPQGGNTEAFF
. 16 TRBJ2-3 . TRBV19 TGTGCCAGTAGCGCACCCCGGGACTCCATGGCTGGTACGCAGTATTTT CASSAPRDSMAGTQYF
. 14 TRBJ1-2 . TRBV7-9 TGTGCCAGCAGCACTGAAAGGGCGGCCTCCGGCTACACCTTC CASSTERAASGYTF
. 15 TRBJ2-2 . TRBV10-1 TGCGCCAGCAGTGATGGGCTAGCGAGGACCGGGGAGCTGTTTTTT CASSDGLARTGELFF
. 13 TRBJ1-2 TRBD1 TRBV10-3 TGTGCCATCAGCCCGACAGGGGTTGATGGCTACACCTTC CAISPTGVDGYTF
once 11 TRBJ1-1 . TRBV27 TGTGCCAGCATTTTCAACACTGAAGCTTTCTTT CASIFNTEAFF
. 11 TRBJ2-3 TRBD1 TRBV20-1 TGCAGTGCTAGCCTACGGGACAGCGAATATTTT CSASLRDSEYF
. 14 TRBJ2-1 . TRBV5-1 TGCGCCAGCAGCTTGGTTCCTGGAAACAATGAGCAGTTCTTC CASSLVPGNNEQFF
. 14 TRBJ1-1 TRBD1 TRBV6-2/TRBV6-3 TGTGCCAGCAGTTACCGGACAGGGATCCCTGAAGCTTTCTTT CASSYRTGIPEAFF
. 16 TRBJ1-3 TRBD1 TRBV19 TGTGCCAGTAGTAAGGACAGGGGATTCTCTGGAAACACCATATATTTT CASSKDRGFSGNTIYF
. 13 TRBJ2-1 TRBD2 TRBV3-1/TRBV3-2 TGTGCCAGCAGCCGGACTAGAGTTGATGAGCAGTTCTTC CASSRTRVDEQFF
. 14 TRBJ2-2 . TRBV5-1 TGCGCCAGCAGCTTTCAAGCGAACACCGGGGAGCTGTTTTTT CASSFQANTGELFF
. 15 TRBJ2-5 TRBD1 TRBV7-6 TGTGCCAGCAGCGAAAGGCCAGGGGGCATTCAGACCCAGTACTTC CASSERPGGIQTQYF
. 14 TRBJ2-1 . TRBV14 TGTGCCAGCAGCCTTTACGGGGGCCCCAATGAGCAGTTCTTC CASSLYGGPNEQFF
. 14 TRBJ1-1 . TRBV6-5 TGTGCCAGCAGATTCGAGGGGCTGAACACTGAAGCTTTCTTT CASRFEGLNTEAFF
once 14 TRBJ2-5 . TRBV5-1 TGCGCCAGCAGCCCGACGGCCGGGGGCAAGACCCAGTACTTC CASSPTAGGKTQYF
. 16 TRBJ2-6 TRBD1 TRBV5-1 TGCGCCAGCAGCGCGAGACAGGGGACTGGGGCCAACGTCCTGACTTTC CASSARQGTGANVLTF
. 15 TRBJ1-3 . TRBV5-1 TGCGCCAGCAGCTGGATAGGGGAACCTGGAAACACCATATATTTT CASSWIGEPGNTIYF
. 17 TRBJ2-7 . TRBV4-1 TGCGCCAGCAGCCCCATTGAGGGGGGGAGGGGAGACTACGAGCAGTACTTC CASSPIEGGRGDYEQYF
. 13 TRBJ2-7 . TRBV7-3 TGTGCCAGCAGCCCCCCCCCGCGGGGGCATAGTTACTTC CASSPPPRGHSYF
. 18 TRBJ2-2 . TRBV27 TGTGCCAGCAGTTCCCCCATGATGGCAGGGTTAAACACCGGGGAGCTGTTTTTT CASSSPMMAGLNTGELFF
. 15 TRBJ1-5 . TRBV19 TGTGCCAGCCAGAGCGATCCCCGTAGCAATCAGCCCCAGCATTTT CASQSDPRSNQPQHF
. 13 TRBJ1-1 . TRBV14 TGTGCCAGCAGCGCACAGATGAACACTGAAGCTTTCTTT CASSAQMNTEAFF
. 15 TRBJ1-1 TRBD1 TRBV18 TGTGCCAGCTCACCACAGGGACAGACGAACACTGAAGCTTTCTTT CASSPQGQTNTEAFF
. 15 TRBJ2-1 TRBD2 TRBV9 TGTGCCAGCAGCGTAGGCGGGGGGGCCTACAATGAGCAGTTCTTC CASSVGGGAYNEQFF
. 16 TRBJ2-1 . TRBV6-5 TGTGCCAGCAGTTCGCCGGGGACACCCGACCACAATGAGCAGTTCTTC CASSSPGTPDHNEQFF
. 21 TRBJ1-6 . TRBV24-1 . CATSDLGTGVPSVSYNSPLHF
. 13 TRBJ1-2 . TRBV6-5 TGTGCCAGCAGATCGACAGCTACCGATGGCTACACCTTC CASRSTATDGYTF
once 12 TRBJ1-5 . TRBV7-9 TGTGCCAGCAGCTTAGAGGCACAGCCCCAGCATTTT CASSLEAQPQHF
. 16 TRBJ2-7 . TRBV6-1 TGTGCCAGCAGTGACCCCCGGGCAGCGAAGGGCTACGAGCAGTACTTC CASSDPRAAKGYEQYF
. 14 TRBJ1-4 . TRBV27 TGTGCCAGCAGTCCCAGGGTGGTTGTTGAAAAACTGTTTTTT CASSPRVVVEKLFF
. 15 TRBJ1-5 . TRBV6-5 TGTGCCAGCAGACCGGGGAGTCTAACTAATCAGCCCCAGCATTTT CASRPGSLTNQPQHF
. 14 TRBJ1-4 . TRBV5-1 TGCGCCAGCAAGGAAGCCCCAGGGGACGAAAAACTGTTTTTT CASKEAPGDEKLFF
. 16 TRBJ2-1 TRBD2 TRBV18 TGTGCCAGCTCACCAGGCTCGGGGGGGTTCTACAATGAGCAGTTCTTC CASSPGSGGFYNEQFF
. 13 TRBJ1-2 . TRBV3-1/TRBV3-2 TGTGCCAGCAGCCTTTCACAGGGCGTCGGCTACACCTTC CASSLSQGVGYTF
. 14 TRBJ1-4 . TRBV7-9 TGTGCCAGCAGCTTAGCAGGGACCGATGAAAAACTGTTTTTT CASSLAGTDEKLFF
. 12 TRBJ1-1 . TRBV7-9 TGTGCCAGCAGCCCAGACATAACTGAAGCTTTCTTT CASSPDITEAFF
. 16 TRBJ1-1 . TRBV19 TGTGCCAGTAGCTTACAGGGAGTTTGGCGGAGTACTGAAGCTTTCTTT CASSLQGVWRSTEAFF
. 12 TRBJ1-1 . TRBV6-2/TRBV6-3 TGTGCCAGCAGTTACAGGACAGATGAAGCTTTCTTT CASSYRTDEAFF
. 14 TRBJ2-7 TRBD1 TRBV2 TGTGCCAGCAGCCCCGGGACAGGGTATGGCGAGCAGTACTTC CASSPGTGYGEQYF